One and the same sample provided the 15 T cell receptor beta chains below, sequenced in a study of blood T cell repertoires in COVID-19. Some clones are missing from TCRdb's copy, which holds only in-frame ones; the method was immunoSEQ multiplex PCR. The sample comprises about 360,000 clones, about 86% of which are singletons, and under 8.5% rests with the top ten. Sequencing was performed on peripheral blood. The receptors were sampled from a woman between 55 and 75 years old with COVID-19, enrolled during active disease.

V and J are TRBV19 and TRBJ1-4, with D possibly matching TRBD1 (5 bases). CDR1 and CDR2 from the germline V gene are LNHDA and SQIVND (reference sequence). This CDR3 is 15 amino acids long. Trimming removed 6 bases at V and 4 bases at J, with 15 bases between. The CDR3 coding sequence is TGTGCCAGTAGCTATTCGGGGGGAGGTAATGAAAAACTGTTTTTT. It codes for CASSYSGGGNEKLFF.

This clone was counted a few times. The chain couples TRBV27 to TRBJ1-6; D is perhaps TRBD1 (6 bases). Trimming took 3 bases from V and 8 from J, leaving 11 bases between them. The germline gives CDR1 MNHEY, CDR2 SMNVEV (reference sequence). The CDR3 has 14 amino acids. CDR3 in DNA: TGTGCCAGCAGTTTCCAGGGGAGGGATTCACCCCTCCACTTT. Protein sequence: CASSFQGRDSPLHF.

This sequence joins TRBV4-2 and TRBJ2-3; 9 positions match TRBD1. The trim removed 0 bases at V and 1 base at J, leaving 8 bases unmatched. The germline gives CDR1 LGHNA, CDR2 YNFKEQ. The CDR3 sequence is 18 residues long. The CDR3 here is CASSQDVYGTGRTDTQYF. In DNA, the CDR3 is TGTGCCAGCAGCCAAGACGTTTACGGGACAGGGCGCACAGATACGCAGTATTTT.

The chain carries TRBV3-1 (or the pseudogene TRBV3-2) and TRBJ2-5; 10 nucleotides match TRBD1. J was trimmed by 5 bases and V by 4 bases; bases with no gene match: 10. The length of the CDR3 is 16 residues. Germline CDR1 is LGHDT and CDR2 is YNNKEL (reference sequence). The DNA of the CDR3 is TGTGCCAGCAGCCGGCGGGGGACAGGGGAAGGGGAGACCCAGTACTTC. This encodes CASSRRGTGEGETQYF.

The rearrangement uses TRBV19 and TRBJ2-1; 8 bases align to TRBD1. The germline V gene encodes CDR1 LNHDA and CDR2 SQIVND (reference sequence). The CDR3 spans 13 residues. The V gene end was trimmed by 6 bases and the J gene end by 7 bases; junction bases not matched to a gene: 5. The CDR3 DNA is TGTGCCAGTAGGAGGACAGGGAGGAATGAGCAGTTCTTC. Its translation: CASRRTGRNEQFF.

This chain's CDR3 is CASSRQGINQPQHF. The DNA for the CDR3 is TGTGCCAGCAGCCGACAGGGGATCAATCAGCCCCAGCATTTT. The V and J genes are TRBV11-2 and TRBJ1-5, with 8 bases identical to TRBD1. V lost 5 bases to trimming and J lost 3 bases; unmatched junction nucleotides: 3. The CDR3 totals 14 residues. CDR1 is SGHAT and CDR2 is FQNNGV in the germline V gene.

The CDR3 DNA reads TGTGCCAGCAGCTTACTAGCGGGGGGGCCGGGGACGCAGTATTTT. Its translation is CASSLLAGGPGTQYF. This chain connects TRBV5-4 to TRBJ2-3; 13 bases align to TRBD2. The germline V gene has CDR1 SGHNT and CDR2 YYREEE (reference sequence). CDR3 length: 15 amino acids. The V segment lost 2 bases and the J segment 9 bases; nucleotides outside the gene matches: 6.

This chain uses TRBV27 with TRBJ2-3, with 8 bases that match TRBD2. V was pared by 5 bases and J by 1 base, with 11 bases of the junction left unmatched. CDR1 is MNHEY and CDR2 is SMNVEV in the germline V gene (reference sequence). This CDR3 contains 17 residues. CDR3 nucleotide sequence: TGTGCCAGCAGTACCCTAGGACTAGCCCCCCGCACAGATACGCAGTATTTT. It translates to CASSTLGLAPRTDTQYF.

V usage is TRBV3-1 (or the pseudogene TRBV3-2) and J usage is TRBJ2-5; 12 bases fit TRBD1. The germline gives CDR1 LGHDT, CDR2 YNNKEL (reference sequence). The CDR3 has 17 residues. Losses at the gene ends were 4 bases for V and 0 bases for J; bases not matched to a gene: 6. The CDR3 is CASSRDRGQEYQETQYF. In DNA, the CDR3 is TGTGCCAGCAGCCGGGACAGGGGGCAGGAGTACCAAGAGACCCAGTACTTC.

This chain links TRBV7-3 with TRBJ2-7; 7 bases agree with TRBD1. Germline CDR1 reads SGHTA; CDR2 reads FQGTGA. The trim removed 4 bases at V and 5 bases at J, leaving 5 bases unmatched. This CDR3 is 13 amino acids long. The CDR3 sequence: CASSYAGTDEQYF. CDR3 nucleotides: TGTGCCAGCAGCTACGCCGGGACAGACGAGCAGTACTTC.

CDR3 loop: CASASNLAKNIQYF. As DNA, the CDR3 is TGTGCCAGCGCCAGTAATTTAGCCAAAAACATTCAGTACTTC. The chain joins TRBV27 to TRBJ2-4; no definite D call. Germline V gene lookup returns CDR1 MNHEY and CDR2 SMNVEV (reference sequence). V lost 8 bases and J lost 0, with 11 bases in between. This CDR3 is 14 amino acids long.

J is TRBJ2-1 and V is TRBV6-5; D gene unclear. CDR3 length: 14 amino acids. Germline loops: CDR1 MNHEY, CDR2 SVGAGI. Between the trimmed V and J ends, which lost 10 bases and 0 bases, there was a span of 13 bases. The CDR3 loop reads CATRHLSSYNEQFF. In DNA form, the CDR3 reads TGTGCCACCCGCCATTTGAGCTCCTACAATGAGCAGTTCTTC.

The chain couples TRBV5-6 to TRBJ1-1, with 9 nucleotides matching TRBD1. Germline lookup yields CDR1 SGHDT and CDR2 YYEEEE. The CDR3 covers 15 residues. Trimming at V came to 1 base and at J to 7 bases, leaving 8 bases not matched to a gene. The CDR3 coding sequence is TGTGCCAGCAGCTTGCTCGGACAGGGGTCTGGTGAAGCTTTCTTT. Translating gives CASSLLGQGSGEAFF.

The chain couples TRBV5-1 to TRBJ2-7, with TRBD1 as a possible D gene (5 bases). Per the germline V gene, CDR1 is SGHRS and CDR2 is YFSETQ. V lost 0 bases to trimming and J lost 3 bases, with 16 bases between them. This CDR3 is built from 16 residues. In nucleotides, the CDR3 is TGCGCCAGCAGCTTGGGCGGACACTCCCGAATCTACGAGCAGTACTTC. Protein: CASSLGGHSRIYEQYF.

This clone was counted between two and nine times. The chain carries TRBV28 and TRBJ1-3, with D unresolved. Per germline, CDR1 MDHEN and CDR2 SYDVKM. The CDR3 is made up of 14 amino acids. Trimming pared 6 bases from V and 3 bases from J, leaving 12 bases between. DNA for the CDR3: TGTGCCAGCAGCCGCGTCCCTGATGGAAACACCATATATTTT. It translates to CASSRVPDGNTIYF.